This TCR beta chain is from a study of blood T cells in healthy people across ages (dated by TCRdb to between 2014 and 2016). With respect to the entire study: Template switching captured roughly one uniquely barcoded TCR beta cDNA molecule per two T cells in model experiments. The study measured age-related changes in TCR beta repertoire diversity using deep sequencing normalized with unique cDNA molecular identifiers. Four age groups were formed from the donors: young (average 16 years), middle-aged (more than 35), aged (more than 55) and long-lived (around 80). Using the same blood draw, the study looked at two additional independent replicas of 1 million unique cDNA reads for two donors, one aged 18 to 30 and the other aged 80 or older. The full study reports these points: Conclusive comparison of naive and antigen-experienced compartments was prevented by the profiling of bulk unsorted PBMCs. Observed TCR beta diversity per million T cells fell roughly linearly with age, and a significant reduction was already apparent by age roughly 40. There was a strong correlation between observed TCR beta diversity and the percentage of naive T cells measured by flow cytometry. Compared with the aged group, the long-lived group had more naive CD4+ T cells, fewer expanded clones and increased TCR diversity, suggesting age selection. Because the CMV infection status of the donors was unknown, age-related changes in expanded clonotypes may potentially have been confounded. Estimates of total diversity based on one million sequenced T cells were regarded as lower bounds and as underestimates.

Reading the germline V gene gives CDR1 ENHRY and CDR2 SYGVKD. From the cysteine up to the phenylalanine, the CDR3 has a length of 13 residues. Solely the CDR3 DNA is kept, with 39 bases framed from the first base. V and J are trimmed by 10 bases and 10 bases, and the gene matches miss 9 bases of the junction. This clonotype has a handful of counts. The antigen it recognizes is unknown. No base-level quality is on record; no much larger clone is a single base apart. The roughly 39 donors, aged about 6 to 95 years, were systemically healthy Caucasian individuals from Russia. Approximately 9.3 milliliters of peripheral blood were drawn from each donor into EDTA-treated Vacutainer tubes. Ficoll-Paque density-gradient centrifugation was used to isolate PBMCs, with at least 6.5 million per sample. Total RNA, at least 6 micrograms per sample, was extracted from PBMCs with Trizol reagent. For every donor, an aliquot of PBMCs went through flow cytometry to measure the percentages of naive CD45RAhigh/CD27high T cells.

The library came from 5' RACE. TCRdb shows the sequencer as Illumina HiSeq 2500. A second PCR of roughly 7 to 12 cycles was performed with a sample-barcoded 5' primer and a J-beta primer mix. A unique molecular identifier was introduced onto each TCR beta cDNA molecule by a template-switch 5' adaptor carrying 12 random nucleotides. At least 2.5 million CDR3-containing paired-end reads were obtained from each sample. First-strand cDNA synthesis was performed from all RNA using the Mint cDNA synthesis kit, with priming by a TRBC-specific oligonucleotide. After uracil-DNA glycosylase treatment, a first 18-cycle PCR used universal primers M1SS and BC2_uni_R on all cDNA. Regarding the original processing steps: For normalization, 1 million high-quality reads, each with a distinct molecular identifier, were randomly selected from each sample. Instead of being binned into consensus sequences, reads with shared molecular identifiers were discarded. CDR3 identification, clonotype clustering and error correction used MiTCR with a Q25 quality threshold and the strictest error-elimination algorithm. A nonparametric unseen species model with Euler transformation was used to estimate lower-bound total TCR beta diversity. TCRdb took the public reads, trimmed them with fastp at Q25, ran MiXCR for clone calling and kept in-frame beta chains. Rows are unified per CDR3 protein, each entry keeping the most common DNA and genes. The V and J calls reflect TCRdb's pipeline rather than the authors' work. A total of some 930,000 distinct CDR3 sequences appear in this sample, about 27% of them only once. The ten largest account for around 9.6% of the sample.

The same data also went into a second study, on T cells of mothers and their children. Drawing on the second study: Nine systemically healthy Caucasian individuals served as donors, namely three mothers together with their six children. cDNA synthesis used all of the extracted RNA, with roughly 1.5 ug of RNA in each 15 ul reaction. Sample barcodes and 2-4 random nucleotides were added via the M1S primer in the second PCR. Over 8 million TCR beta CDR3 reads came from each mother, compared with 3.3 million or so reads from each child. TCR recombination output is similarly shaped by thymic selection in related and unrelated pairs, with a minor effect exerted by inherited differences. Normalized repertoire overlap was always slightly but never significantly higher in related than unrelated mother-child pairs. No persistent microchimeric T cell clones were found, with a detection sensitivity of roughly 92 clones per million clonotypes. In the study, deep NGS was used to compare the TCR beta repertoires of mothers and children, and features distinguishing related mother-child pairs from unrelated individuals were sought. On average, the children were roughly 10 +/- 4 years old, while the mothers were approximately 41 +/- 4 years old. Libraries were sequenced on Illumina HiSeq 2000 with 100+100 nt paired-end reads after adapter ligation with NEBNext reagents. To avoid cross-contamination, the mother libraries and the child libraries were prepared a month apart and sequenced in separate runs. Between roughly 450,000 and 2,000,000 distinct TCR beta clonotypes were identified per donor. Naive TCR beta clonotypes were estimated from low-frequency clonotypes matched to each donor's FACS-determined naive share, without sorting.

The V gene is TRBV10-3 and the J gene is TRBJ2-3; TRBD2 aligns with 12 central bases. Input material: blood. The receptor's source is a woman between 40 and 50 years old in good health. The CDR3 sequence is CASSSGGGSAQYF. Here is the DNA: TGTGCCAGTTCTAGCGGGGGGGGTTCTGCGCAGTATTTT.